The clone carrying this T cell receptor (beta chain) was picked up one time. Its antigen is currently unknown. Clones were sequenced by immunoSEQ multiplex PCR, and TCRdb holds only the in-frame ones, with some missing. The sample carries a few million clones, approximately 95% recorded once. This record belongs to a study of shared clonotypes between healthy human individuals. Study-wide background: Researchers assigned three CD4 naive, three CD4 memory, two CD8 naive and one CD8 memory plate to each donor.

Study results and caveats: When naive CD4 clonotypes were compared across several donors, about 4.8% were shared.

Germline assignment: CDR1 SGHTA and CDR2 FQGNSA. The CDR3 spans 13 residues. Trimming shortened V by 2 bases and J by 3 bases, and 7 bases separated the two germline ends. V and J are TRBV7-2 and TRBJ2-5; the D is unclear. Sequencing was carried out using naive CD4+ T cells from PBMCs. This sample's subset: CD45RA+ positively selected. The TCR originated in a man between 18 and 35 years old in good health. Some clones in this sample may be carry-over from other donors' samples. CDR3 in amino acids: CASSLLWKETQYF. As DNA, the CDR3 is TGTGCCAGCAGCTTACTTTGGAAAGAGACCCAGTACTTC.